Included here is one T cell receptor (beta chain) sequence, with context. TCRdb's copy holds only in-frame clones and misses some; the assay was immunoSEQ multiplex PCR. The table has 300,000 to 350,000 clones, approximately 83% seen once. These data belong to a study of blood T cell repertoires in COVID-19. The TCR comes from a woman aged 40 to 49 with acute COVID-19. Material: PBMCs or T cells enriched from blood (not recorded which).

The CDR3 is CASSARTGAGGGELFF. In DNA form, the CDR3 reads TGTGCCAGCAGCGCAAGGACAGGGGCAGGGGGCGGGGAGCTGTTTTTT. The chain carries TRBV7-2 and TRBJ2-2, with 9 bases aligning to TRBD1. V lost 5 bases and J lost 7; bases outside the gene matches: 11. The CDR3 is made up of 16 amino acids. Germline CDR1 reads SGHTA; CDR2 reads FQGNSA. Based on the CDR3 plus reference TRBV7-2 and TRBJ2-2, the full variable domain is GAGVSQSPSNKVTEKGKDVELRCDPISGHTALYWYRQSLGQGLEFLIYFQGNSAPDKSGLPSDRFSAERTGGSVSTLTIQRTQQEDSAVYLCASSARTGAGGGELFFGEGSRLTVL.